One and the same sample provided the 20 T cell receptor beta chains below, sequenced in a study of radiotherapy plus CTLA-4 blockade in lung cancer. Produced via immunoSEQ multiplex PCR; TCRdb's table is partial and in-frame only. The sample consists of about 87,000 clones, about 87% of them appearing once. The sequencing here drew on peripheral blood, taken from a patient treated with radiotherapy plus ipilimumab. The receptors were gathered from a human donor with non-small cell lung cancer that progressed on radiotherapy plus ipilimumab.

CDR3 bases: TGTGCCAGCAGTTTGGCAGCCCACCCCCGGAACACCTTC. Translated, it gives CASSLAAHPRNTF. The chain couples TRBV28 to TRBJ1-2; D gene ambiguous. Trimming removed 3 bases at V and 12 bases at J, with 17 bases between. This CDR3 is built from 13 residues. Looked up from germline, CDR1 is MDHEN and CDR2 is SYDVKM.

This clone was seen a few times. The chain combines TRBV6-5 with TRBJ1-1; D unresolved. There are 14 residues in the CDR3. Germline V gene lookup returns CDR1 MNHEY and CDR2 SVGAGI. The V gene lost 8 bases and the J gene lost 0 bases, with 13 bases spanning the gap. The CDR3 spells CASPKPHLNTEAFF. CDR3 DNA sequence: TGTGCCAGCCCGAAACCACACCTGAACACTGAAGCTTTCTTT.

The chain is built from TRBV7-9 and TRBJ1-3, with unresolved D. V lost 4 bases and J lost 4, with 8 bases in between. Germline V gives CDR1 SEHNR, CDR2 FQNEAQ (reference sequence). This CDR3 has 13 residues. This CDR3 is CASSSAGGNTIYF. In nucleotides, the CDR3 is TGTGCCAGCAGCTCGGCCGGAGGAAACACCATATATTTT.

The chain recombines TRBV7-9 with TRBJ2-3, with D perhaps matching TRBD1 (6 bases). Germline loops: CDR1 SEHNR, CDR2 FQNEAQ (reference sequence). Trimming took 6 bases from V and 2 from J, leaving 15 bases between them. There are 15 residues in the CDR3. The CDR3 DNA sequence: TGTGCCAGCAGTCCCCGGGACAAACCCACAGATACGCAGTATTTT. Translated: CASSPRDKPTDTQYF.

The CDR3 spells CASSGRWASGSFDEQFF. CDR3 nucleotide sequence: TGTGCCAGCAGCGGGAGATGGGCTAGCGGGAGCTTCGATGAGCAGTTCTTC. This rearrangement joins TRBV5-4 to TRBJ2-1; 10 bases are shared with TRBD2. V lost 4 bases and J lost 8; bases outside the gene matches: 15. The CDR3 length is 17 residues. Germline CDR1 and CDR2: SGHNT and YYREEE (reference sequence). Using reference TRBV5-4 and TRBJ2-1 for the parts outside the CDR3, the full variable domain is ETGVTQSPTHLIKTRGQQVTLRCSSQSGHNTVSWYQQALGQGPQFIFQYYREEENGRGNFPPRFSGLQFPNYSSELNVNALELDDSALYLCASSGRWASGSFDEQFFGPGTRLTVL.

The chain joins TRBV11-3 to TRBJ2-2; D call uncertain. CDR1 and CDR2 (germline): SGHNT, YENEEA. The CDR3 is 18 amino acids. The ends were cut back, 0 bases at V and 1 base at J, with 15 bases in the middle. DNA for the CDR3: TGTGCCAGCAGCTTAGATCCTCGTGGCGGCGGGAACACCGGGGAGCTGTTTTTT. Residues: CASSLDPRGGGNTGELFF.

The genes are TRBV2 and TRBJ1-5, with D perhaps matching TRBD1 (6 bases). The germline CDR1 and CDR2 sequences are SNHLY and FYNNEI. V gave up 4 bases and J gave up 9 bases, with 19 bases separating them. This CDR3 comprises 15 residues. The DNA for the CDR3 is TGTGCCAGCAGTGGGGGGGCAGGCCCCTATGGGCCCCAGCATTTT. It translates to CASSGGAGPYGPQHF.

The chain uses TRBV11-2 and TRBJ2-2; TRBD2 agrees at 7 bases. With V trimmed by 1 base and J by 2 bases, 4 bases remained unmatched. CDR1 is SGHAT and CDR2 is FQNNGV in the germline V gene. The CDR3 is 16 residues long. CDR3: CASSLGGLVNTGELFF. CDR3 DNA: TGTGCCAGCAGCTTAGGTGGACTAGTTAACACCGGGGAGCTGTTTTTT.

The V gene is TRBV6-5, the J gene TRBJ2-1; D may be TRBD2 (5 bases). The CDR3 totals 13 residues. Deletions cut 5 bases from V and 4 bases from J, with 9 bases between. Germline CDR1 MNHEY, CDR2 SVGAGI. CDR3 in amino acids: CASSRLRYNEQFF. The DNA for the CDR3 is TGTGCCAGCAGTCGACTAAGGTACAATGAGCAGTTCTTC.

This clone was detected only once. V usage is TRBV19 and J usage is TRBJ2-7, with D possibly matching TRBD1 (5 bases). This CDR3 spans 15 amino acids. Looked up from germline, CDR1 is LNHDA and CDR2 is SQIVND (reference sequence). V gave up 3 bases and J gave up 4 bases, with 16 bases separating them. CDR3 nucleotide sequence: TGTGCCAGTAGTATGGGGCGGCCACCGAGTTACGAGCAGTACTTC. Translated, it gives CASSMGRPPSYEQYF.

V is TRBV28 and J is TRBJ2-7; 7 positions match TRBD1. J lost 6 bases, V lost 5 bases, and 10 bases had no gene match. Germline V gives CDR1 MDHEN, CDR2 SYDVKM. This CDR3 contains 14 residues. The CDR3 region has the DNA TGTGCCAGCAGTGGGACAGCCCTCCGGGGCGAGCAGTACTTC. This codes for CASSGTALRGEQYF. Full variable domain (rest looked up from reference TRBV28 and TRBJ2-7): DVKVTQSSRYLVKRTGEKVFLECVQDMDHENMFWYRQDPGLGLRLIYFSYDVKMKEKGDIPEGYSVSREKKERFSLILESASTNQTSMYLCASSGTALRGEQYFGPGTRLTVT.

The gene calls are TRBV28 and TRBJ1-3; D gene unclear. Germline loops: CDR1 MDHEN, CDR2 SYDVKM. V was trimmed by 2 bases and J by 0 bases, leaving 8 bases between them. CDR3 length equals 15 residues. In nucleotides, the CDR3 is TGTGCCAGCAGTTTACAAATCTCCTCTGGAAACACCATATATTTT. Its protein product is CASSLQISSGNTIYF.

This chain connects TRBV19 to TRBJ1-2; tentatively, D is TRBD1 (6 bases). The CDR3 is 13 amino acids. Germline V gene data show CDR1 as LNHDA and CDR2 as SQIVND (reference sequence). Trimming cost V 6 bases and J 2 bases, with 10 bases left between them. DNA of the CDR3: TGTGCCAGTAGGATACAGGGAAACTATGGCTACACCTTC. This gives the protein CASRIQGNYGYTF.

The V gene is TRBV29-1, the J gene TRBJ2-5, with TRBD1 matching over 7 bases. Germline CDR1 and CDR2: SQVTM and ANQGSEA. After removal of 6 bases from V and 5 bases from J, the junction contained 12 bases not matched to a gene. The CDR3 is 14 amino acids. CDR3 in amino acids: CSVRPSVDRETQYF. The CDR3 DNA reads as TGCAGCGTCCGCCCATCTGTGGACAGGGAGACCCAGTACTTC. Combining the CDR3 with reference TRBV29-1 and TRBJ2-5 gives the whole variable domain SAVISQKPSRDICQRGTSLTIQCQVDSQVTMMFWYRQQPGQSLTLIATANQGSEATYESGFVIDKFPISRPNLTFSTLTVSNMSPEDSSIYLCSVRPSVDRETQYFGPGTRLLVL.

V gene TRBV7-2 combines with J gene TRBJ2-5, with 13 bases lining up with TRBD2. This CDR3 is 19 amino acids long. The germline gives CDR1 SGHTA, CDR2 FQGNSA. V dropped 7 bases and J dropped 0; count of bases not matched to a gene: 14. CDR3 bases: TGTGCCAGCATCCCCACCGGGACTAGCGGGGCGCCCTACCAAGAGACCCAGTACTTC. Residues: CASIPTGTSGAPYQETQYF.

This chain connects TRBV14 to TRBJ2-3; 11 nucleotides align to TRBD2. The CDR3 is made up of 17 amino acids. Germline V gene lookup returns CDR1 SGHDN and CDR2 FVKESK. Unmatched junction bases numbered 11, after V lost 6 bases and J lost 3 bases. CDR3 DNA sequence: TGTGCCAGCAGGCCCTCTAGCGGGGGGAGAGAAACAGATACGCAGTATTTT. Its protein product is CASRPSSGGRETDTQYF.

The chain uses TRBV5-1 and TRBJ2-2; D is undetermined. The CDR3 has 14 residues. Germline V gene lookup returns CDR1 SGHRS and CDR2 YFSETQ. V was shortened by 1 base and J by 3 bases, with 7 bases between the two germline ends. CDR3 residues: CASSLSADTGELFF. CDR3 bases: TGCGCCAGCAGCTTGAGTGCGGACACCGGGGAGCTGTTTTTT.

The chain couples TRBV7-2 to TRBJ2-7; 8 bases fit TRBD1. Germline CDR1 reads SGHTA; CDR2 reads FQGNSA. The CDR3 loop spans 14 amino acids. The trim removed 4 bases at V and 4 bases at J, leaving 6 bases unmatched. DNA for the CDR3: TGTGCCAGCAGCTACCGGGACAGGATGTACGAGCAGTACTTC. Translation: CASSYRDRMYEQYF.

This clone was seen only a few times. The chain has TRBV7-9 and TRBJ2-2; D remains unclear. Germline lookup yields CDR1 SEHNR and CDR2 FQNEAQ (reference sequence). The V end was cut by 1 base, the J end by 5 bases, with 8 bases between. CDR3 length: 14 residues. CDR3 bases: TGTGCCAGCAGCTTAGTTCCGGGTACCGGGGAGCTGTTTTTT. Protein sequence: CASSLVPGTGELFF.

This sequence joins TRBV11-3 and TRBJ2-3; D gene uncertain. V gave up 4 bases and J gave up 0 bases, with 5 bases separating them. Germline values: CDR1 SGHNT, CDR2 YENEEA. The CDR3 covers 13 residues. CDR3 nucleotide sequence: TGTGCCAGCAGCTGCCTTAGCACAGATACGCAGTATTTT. Protein sequence: CASSCLSTDTQYF.